This T cell receptor (beta chain) was recorded in a study of lymphopenia after photon versus proton radiotherapy. About this clone itself: Its antigen is still unknown.

Study findings and constraints: After the lymphocyte nadir, photon-treated repertoires showed oligoclonal expansion, especially of CD8+ Temra cells. Under photons, naive T cells and diversity fell while effector/memory populations rose.

There are 14 residues in the CDR3. J gave up 6 bases and V 8 bases, and 10 bases lay outside the gene matches. The germline V gene has CDR1 SNHLY and CDR2 FYNNEI. Some clones are missing from TCRdb's copy, which holds only in-frame ones; the method was immunoSEQ multiplex PCR. Here the sample spans approximately 45,000 clones, about 85% being singletons. The sample consisted of peripheral blood, taken from a patient treated with photon-based radiotherapy. This chain connects TRBV2 to TRBJ2-1; TRBD1 matches at 7 bases. The TCR originated in a man in his forties with gastric cancer. The CDR3 is CASERGQRINEQFF. CDR3 nucleotides: TGTGCCAGCGAAAGGGGACAGCGAATCAATGAGCAGTTCTTC.